The 28 T cell receptor beta chains below all came from one sample that was sequenced in a study of shared clonotypes between healthy human individuals. This table comes from immunoSEQ multiplex PCR, and its TCRdb copy is limited to in-frame clones, with some not included. The sample contains millions of clones, approximately 90% of which appear only once. The source material was naive CD4+ T cells sorted from blood. Subset given: CD45RA+ positively selected. These receptors all stem from a man between 18 and 29 years old in good health.

This clone was detected once. The same CDR3 is also encoded by other DNA sequences in this sample. The chain employs TRBV5-6 and TRBJ1-4; the D is unclear. Germline V lookup: CDR1 SGHDT, CDR2 YYEEEE. Between the trimmed V and J ends, which lost 2 bases and 8 bases, there was a span of 4 bases. This CDR3 comprises 11 residues. CDR3 bases: TGTGCCAGCAGCTTAGGCGAAAAACTGTTTTTT. It translates to CASSLGEKLFF.

V is TRBV19 and J is TRBJ2-5; D may be TRBD1 (6 bases). The ends were cut back, 3 bases at V and 1 base at J, with 12 bases in the middle. The CDR3 spans 15 residues. CDR1 and CDR2 from the germline V gene are LNHDA and SQIVND (reference sequence). CDR3 in amino acids: CASSIRDTPQETQYF. The CDR3 bases are TGTGCCAGTAGTATCAGGGACACTCCCCAAGAGACCCAGTACTTC.

The chain couples TRBV21-1 to TRBJ2-2; TRBD2, the D gene given by the table, was not confirmed from the DNA. TRBV21-1 is a listed pseudogene. CDR3 length: 14 amino acids. The CDR3 region has the DNA TGTGCCAGCAGCGCCGGACTGAGGGTCGGGGAGCTGTTTTTT. This encodes CASSAGLRVGELFF.

This chain links TRBV5-4 with TRBJ2-3; the D call may be TRBD1 or TRBD2 (6 bases each). Germline V gene data show CDR1 as SGHNT and CDR2 as YYREEE (reference sequence). CDR3 length: 16 amino acids. Trimming stripped 4 bases from V and 1 base from J, with 16 bases between. The CDR3 DNA reads TGTGCCAGCAGCCCTTTTTGGGGGGCCCGCACAGATACGCAGTATTTT. Protein product: CASSPFWGARTDTQYF.

The V and J genes are TRBV23-1 and TRBJ2-3; 7 bases match TRBD2. TRBV23-1 is placed among ORFs of uncertain function. CDR3 length equals 16 residues. After removal of 3 bases from V and 1 base from J, the junction contained 7 bases not matched to a gene. The CDR3 sequence is CASSQLTREGTDTQYF. CDR3 DNA sequence: TGCGCCAGCAGTCAGTTGACACGGGAGGGCACAGATACGCAGTATTTT.

The chain has TRBV4-1 and TRBJ2-7; 12 nucleotides align to TRBD2. Germline V gene lookup returns CDR1 MGHRA and CDR2 YSYEKL. There are 16 residues in the CDR3. V lost 0 bases, J lost 4 bases, and 4 bases stayed unmatched. This CDR3 is CASSQEASGGAYEQYF. CDR3 bases: TGCGCCAGCAGCCAAGAGGCTAGCGGGGGGGCGTACGAGCAGTACTTC.

The chain couples TRBV5-1 to TRBJ1-6, with D unclear. The germline V gene encodes CDR1 SGHRS and CDR2 YFSETQ. This CDR3 has 14 residues. Trimming removed 4 bases from V and 4 bases from J, with 9 bases in between. The CDR3 region is CASSLNGYNSPLHF. As DNA, the CDR3 is TGCGCCAGCAGCCTGAACGGATATAATTCACCCCTCCACTTT.

The chain links TRBV5-5 to TRBJ2-7; TRBD2 aligns across 14 bases. This CDR3 is 14 amino acids long. From germline, CDR1 is SGHKS and CDR2 YYEKEE (reference sequence). V was pared by 4 bases and J by 6 bases, with 3 bases of the junction left unmatched. The CDR3 spells CASSHGTSGSEQYF. The CDR3 DNA reads as TGTGCCAGCAGCCACGGGACTAGCGGGAGCGAGCAGTACTTC.

This chain connects TRBV9 to TRBJ2-7; 7 bases line up with TRBD1. The ends lost 4 bases at V and 7 bases at J; junction bases unmatched: 11. This CDR3 region has 14 residues. In germline, CDR1 is SGDLS, CDR2 YYNGEE. The CDR3 sequence: CASSQGQVQGEQYF. In DNA form, the CDR3 reads TGTGCCAGCAGCCAAGGACAGGTTCAGGGGGAGCAGTACTTC.

The chain has TRBV27 and TRBJ1-5; no clear D. The CDR3 totals 20 residues. V lost 2 bases to trimming and J lost 2 bases, with 25 bases between them. Per the germline V gene, CDR1 is MNHEY and CDR2 is SMNVEV (reference sequence). The CDR3 protein is CASSLRMWVGATGGNQPQHF. The CDR3 DNA reads as TGTGCCAGCAGTTTAAGGATGTGGGTGGGTGCGACCGGGGGCAATCAGCCCCAGCATTTT.

The chain carries TRBV19 and TRBJ2-1, with 8 bases matching TRBD2. The CDR3 consists of 13 residues. The junction had 6 bases not matched to a gene; V was cut back by 6 bases and J by 8 bases. Germline V gene lookup returns CDR1 LNHDA and CDR2 SQIVND (reference sequence). The CDR3 sequence is CASRDSGIHEQFF. CDR3 in DNA: TGTGCCAGTAGGGATAGCGGGATTCATGAGCAGTTCTTC.

V is TRBV25-1 and J is TRBJ2-2; 9 bases line up with TRBD1. The germline V gene encodes CDR1 MGHDK and CDR2 SYGVNS. This CDR3 region has 15 residues. The V segment lost 7 bases and the J segment 3 bases; nucleotides outside the gene matches: 6. For the CDR3, the DNA is TGTGCCAGCACCCAGGACAGGGGTGACACCGGGGAGCTGTTTTTT. It encodes CASTQDRGDTGELFF.

This chain uses TRBV6-1 with TRBJ1-1; D is unclear. Germline V gene data show CDR1 as MNHNS and CDR2 as SASEGT. CDR3 size: 12 residues. With 4 bases removed from V and 4 bases from J, the gap between germline ends came to 7 bases. The CDR3 loop is CASSAAGTEAFF. The CDR3 DNA follows: TGTGCCAGCAGTGCCGCGGGCACTGAAGCTTTCTTT.

The gene calls are TRBV7-8 and TRBJ1-2, with a possible D match to TRBD1 (5 bases). Between the trimmed V and J ends, which lost 2 bases and 5 bases, there was a span of 9 bases. The CDR3 length is 13 residues. Germline lookup yields CDR1 SGHVS and CDR2 FQNEAQ. The DNA for the CDR3 is TGTGCCAGCAGCTTAAAGAAGGGGTATGGCTACACCTTC. Its protein product is CASSLKKGYGYTF.

The V and J genes are TRBV28 and TRBJ1-2; D is ambiguous. Germline lookup yields CDR1 MDHEN and CDR2 SYDVKM. V shed 3 bases and J shed 1 base, with 6 bases lying between them. This CDR3 has 13 residues. The CDR3 region is CASSLHSNYGYTF. CDR3 sequence (DNA): TGTGCCAGCAGTTTGCACAGTAACTATGGCTACACCTTC.

This clone has a single count. V is TRBV19 and J is TRBJ2-2; maybe TRBD1 (6 bases). Germline CDR1 and CDR2: LNHDA and SQIVND (reference sequence). The CDR3 consists of 17 residues. V shed 6 bases and J shed 0 bases, with 17 bases lying between them. CDR3 bases: TGTGCCAGTAGCCAACCGACCGGGACATCGAACACCGGGGAGCTGTTTTTT. Translated, it gives CASSQPTGTSNTGELFF.

The chain joins TRBV6-5 to TRBJ2-1, with 12 bases lining up with TRBD2. The CDR3 contains 16 residues. Germline CDR1 reads MNHEY; CDR2 reads SVGAGI. The V and J ends lost 2 bases and 5 bases, in that order; junction bases with no gene match: 4. CDR3 residues: CASSYGLAGGDNEQFF. For the CDR3, the DNA is TGTGCCAGCAGTTACGGGCTAGCGGGGGGGGACAATGAGCAGTTCTTC.

This clone was picked up one time. The chain has TRBV6-6 and TRBJ1-4, with 7 bases identical to TRBD1. J lost 13 bases, V lost 4 bases, and 6 bases had no gene match. CDR3 length: 12 residues. From germline, CDR1 is MNHNY and CDR2 SVGAGI (reference sequence). CDR3 region: CASSSGTDRLFF. CDR3 sequence (DNA): TGTGCCAGCAGTTCCGGGACAGACAGACTGTTTTTT.

The chain is built from TRBV1 and TRBJ2-1; the table calls TRBD2, which could not be checked here. TRBV1 is annotated as a pseudogene. The CDR3 consists of 16 residues. The CDR3, as DNA: TGCACCAGCAGTCGACTCGGGACTAGCGGGAGCAATGAGCAGTTCTTC. It translates to CTSSRLGTSGSNEQFF.

J is TRBJ2-1 and V is TRBV9; 7 bases map to TRBD2. In germline, CDR1 is SGDLS, CDR2 YYNGEE. V lost 4 bases and J lost 7; bases outside the gene matches: 14. There are 16 residues in the CDR3. The CDR3 protein is CASSPSPWLAENEQFF. The DNA of the CDR3 is TGTGCCAGCAGCCCATCCCCCTGGCTAGCGGAGAATGAGCAGTTCTTC.

The chain employs TRBV19 and TRBJ2-6, with 8 bases fitting TRBD1. The CDR3 loop spans 17 amino acids. CDR1 is LNHDA and CDR2 is SQIVND in the germline V gene (reference sequence). V lost 5 bases to trimming and J lost 2 bases; unmatched junction nucleotides: 8. CDR3 protein: CASSPGQGRAGANVLTF. The DNA of the CDR3 is TGTGCCAGTAGTCCTGGACAGGGAAGGGCTGGGGCCAACGTCCTGACTTTC. Combining the CDR3 with reference TRBV19 and TRBJ2-6 gives the whole variable domain DGGITQSPKYLFRKEGQNVTLSCEQNLNHDAMYWYRQDPGQGLRLIYYSQIVNDFQKGDIAEGYSVSREKKESFPLTVTSAQKNPTAFYLCASSPGQGRAGANVLTFGAGSRLTVL.

The J gene is TRBJ2-7, the V gene TRBV19; TRBD2 matches at 14 bases. Germline assignment: CDR1 LNHDA and CDR2 SQIVND (reference sequence). The V segment lost 5 bases and the J segment 6 bases; nucleotides outside the gene matches: 0. The CDR3 contains 13 residues. CDR3 residues: CASSGLAGGEQYF. CDR3 bases: TGTGCCAGTAGTGGACTAGCGGGAGGCGAGCAGTACTTC.

The gene calls are TRBV5-6 and TRBJ2-2, with 10 bases identical to TRBD1. Per the germline V gene, CDR1 is SGHDT and CDR2 is YYEEEE. This CDR3 comprises 19 residues. With 2 bases clipped from V and 4 bases from J, the junction kept 14 bases outside the gene matches. Here the CDR3 reads CASSFSLGTGVLGTGELFF. In nucleotides, the CDR3 is TGTGCCAGCAGCTTTTCACTGGGGACAGGGGTTCTGGGCACCGGGGAGCTGTTTTTT.

V is TRBV7-2 and J is TRBJ1-2, with 8 nucleotides matching TRBD1. This CDR3 comprises 14 residues. Germline V lookup: CDR1 SGHTA, CDR2 FQGNSA. V lost 5 bases, J lost 5 bases, and 7 bases stayed unmatched. CDR3 residues: CASSGLTGDYGYTF. As DNA, the CDR3 is TGTGCCAGCAGCGGATTGACAGGGGATTATGGCTACACCTTC.

A remark on this clone: This sample also contains other DNA sequences that code for the same CDR3. V is TRBV5-6 and J is TRBJ2-2; 10 bases align to TRBD1. Germline V lookup: CDR1 SGHDT, CDR2 YYEEEE. The CDR3 is 15 residues long. The V gene end was trimmed by 2 bases and the J gene end by 5 bases; junction bases not matched to a gene: 3. CDR3: CASSLRTGGTGELFF. The CDR3 DNA is TGTGCCAGCAGCTTAAGGACAGGGGGGACCGGGGAGCTGTTTTTT.

The rearrangement joins TRBV4-1 to TRBJ2-3; D gene uncertain. Trimming took off 0 bases at V and 1 base at J, with 11 bases between the two ends. CDR3 length: 16 residues. CDR1 and CDR2 (germline): MGHRA, YSYEKL. The CDR3 loop is CASSQDETPGTDTQYF. The CDR3 DNA follows: TGCGCCAGCAGCCAAGACGAGACGCCGGGCACAGATACGCAGTATTTT.

The rearrangement links TRBV15 to TRBJ2-1; D perhaps matches TRBD2 (6 bases). CDR3 size: 14 residues. Trimming took 1 base from V and 5 from J, leaving 9 bases between them. The germline CDR1 and CDR2 sequences are LNHNV and YYDKDF (reference sequence). DNA for the CDR3: TGTGCCACCAGCAGAGTCCCTAGCGACAATGAGCAGTTCTTC. Translation: CATSRVPSDNEQFF.

The rearrangement links TRBV18 to TRBJ1-2, with 7 bases fitting TRBD1. This CDR3 comprises 14 residues. V dropped 3 bases and J dropped 2; count of bases not matched to a gene: 3. Germline V gene lookup returns CDR1 KGHSH and CDR2 LQKENI. CDR3 sequence: CASSPQGENYGYTF. The CDR3 DNA reads TGTGCCAGCTCACCGCAGGGGGAGAACTATGGCTACACCTTC.